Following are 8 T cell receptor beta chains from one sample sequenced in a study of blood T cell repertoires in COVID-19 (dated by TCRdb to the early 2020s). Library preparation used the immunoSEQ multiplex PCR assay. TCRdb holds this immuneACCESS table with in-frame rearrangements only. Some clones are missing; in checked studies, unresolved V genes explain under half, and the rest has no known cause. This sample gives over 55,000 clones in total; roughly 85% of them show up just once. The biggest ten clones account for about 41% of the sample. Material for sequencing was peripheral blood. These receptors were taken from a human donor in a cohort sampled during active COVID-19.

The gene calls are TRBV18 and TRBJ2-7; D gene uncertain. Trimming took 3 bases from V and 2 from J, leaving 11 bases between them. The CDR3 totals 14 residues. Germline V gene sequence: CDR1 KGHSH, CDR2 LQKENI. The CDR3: CASSPSSPAYEQYF. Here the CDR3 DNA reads TGTGCCAGCTCACCGTCGAGCCCTGCCTACGAGCAGTACTTC. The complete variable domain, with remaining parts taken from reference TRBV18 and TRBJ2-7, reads NAGVMQNPRHLVRRRGQEARLRCSPMKGHSHVYWYRQLPEEGLKFMVYLQKENIIDESGMPKERFSAEFPKEGPSILRIQQVVRGDSAAYFCASSPSSPAYEQYFGPGTRLTVT.

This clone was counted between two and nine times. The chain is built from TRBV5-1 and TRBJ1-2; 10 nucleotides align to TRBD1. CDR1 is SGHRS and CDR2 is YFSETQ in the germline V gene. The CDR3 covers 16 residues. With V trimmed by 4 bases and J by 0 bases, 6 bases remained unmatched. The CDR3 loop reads CASSNYGQGANYGYTF. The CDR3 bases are TGCGCCAGCAGCAACTACGGACAGGGGGCTAACTATGGCTACACCTTC.

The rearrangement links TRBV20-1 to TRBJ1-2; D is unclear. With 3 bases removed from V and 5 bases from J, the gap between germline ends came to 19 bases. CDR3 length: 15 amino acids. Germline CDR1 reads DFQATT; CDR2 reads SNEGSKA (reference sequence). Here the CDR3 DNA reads TGCAGTGCTAGTGAGGGAGGATTGGCACGATATGGCTACACCTTC. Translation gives CSASEGGLARYGYTF.

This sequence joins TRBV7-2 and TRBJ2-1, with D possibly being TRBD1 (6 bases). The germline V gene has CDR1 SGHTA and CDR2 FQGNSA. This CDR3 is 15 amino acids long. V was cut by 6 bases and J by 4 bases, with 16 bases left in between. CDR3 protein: CASRGTHQPYNEQFF. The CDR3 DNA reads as TGTGCCAGCAGGGGGACACATCAACCTTACAATGAGCAGTTCTTC. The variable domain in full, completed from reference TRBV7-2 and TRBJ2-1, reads GAGVSQSPSNKVTEKGKDVELRCDPISGHTALYWYRQSLGQGLEFLIYFQGNSAPDKSGLPSDRFSAERTGGSVSTLTIQRTQQEDSAVYLCASRGTHQPYNEQFFGPGTRLTVL.

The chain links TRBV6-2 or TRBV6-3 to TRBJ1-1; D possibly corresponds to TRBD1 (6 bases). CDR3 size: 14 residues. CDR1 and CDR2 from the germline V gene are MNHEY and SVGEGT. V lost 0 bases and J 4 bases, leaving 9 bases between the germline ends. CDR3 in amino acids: CASSYSGAATEAFF. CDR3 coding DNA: TGTGCCAGCAGTTACTCGGGGGCGGCCACTGAAGCTTTCTTT.

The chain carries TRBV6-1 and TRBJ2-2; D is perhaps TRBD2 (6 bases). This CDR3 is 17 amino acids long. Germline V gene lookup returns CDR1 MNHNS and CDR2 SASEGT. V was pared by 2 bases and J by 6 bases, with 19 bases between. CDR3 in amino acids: CASSERIRGNRPGELFF. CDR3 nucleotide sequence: TGTGCCAGCAGTGAACGAATCCGGGGGAATCGCCCCGGGGAGCTGTTTTTT.

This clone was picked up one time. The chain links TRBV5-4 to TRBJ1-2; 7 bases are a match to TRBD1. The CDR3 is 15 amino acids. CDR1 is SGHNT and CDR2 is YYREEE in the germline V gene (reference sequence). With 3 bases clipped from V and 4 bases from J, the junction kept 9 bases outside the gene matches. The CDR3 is CASSSGDSSSYGYTF. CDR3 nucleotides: TGTGCCAGCAGCTCCGGGGACAGCTCTAGCTATGGCTACACCTTC.

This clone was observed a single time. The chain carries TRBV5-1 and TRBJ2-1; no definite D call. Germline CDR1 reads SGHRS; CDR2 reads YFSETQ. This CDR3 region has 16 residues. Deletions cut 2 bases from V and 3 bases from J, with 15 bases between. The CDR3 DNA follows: TGCGCCAGCAGCTTAAACTCCGCCTCGGGCTACAATGAGCAGTTCTTC. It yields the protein CASSLNSASGYNEQFF. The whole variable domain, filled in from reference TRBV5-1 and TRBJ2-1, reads KAGVTQTPRYLIKTRGQQVTLSCSPISGHRSVSWYQQTPGQGLQFLFEYFSETQRNKGNFPGRFSGRQFSNSRSEMNVSTLELGDSALYLCASSLNSASGYNEQFFGPGTRLTVL.